The 10 T cell receptor beta chains listed next were all sequenced from one sample in a study of cytomegalovirus exposure and HLA in healthy donors. PCR used 60 Vbeta primers and 13 Jbeta primers. Some clones are missing from TCRdb's copy, which holds only in-frame ones; the method was immunoSEQ multiplex PCR. Here the sample spans under 250,000 clones, over 65% being singletons. Sequenced sample: PBMCs. The receptors were gathered from a woman in her 30s in good health and CMV-seronegative.

The J gene is TRBJ2-1, the V gene TRBV2, with 10 bases aligning to TRBD2. CDR3 length: 16 amino acids. The germline CDR1 and CDR2 sequences are SNHLY and FYNNEI. Trimming removed 5 bases from V and 0 bases from J; junction bases left unmatched: 4. Here the CDR3 DNA reads TGTGCCAGCAGTTCGGGACTAGCGAGCTCCTACAATGAGCAGTTCTTC. Translation gives CASSSGLASSYNEQFF.

The chain recombines TRBV19 with TRBJ1-5; D may be TRBD1 (6 bases). The germline V gene has CDR1 LNHDA and CDR2 SQIVND (reference sequence). CDR3 length: 15 residues. V lost 3 bases, J lost 2 bases, and 11 bases lay in between. This chain's CDR3 is CASSIAGAGNQPQHF. The DNA for the CDR3 is TGTGCCAGTAGTATTGCGGGGGCGGGCAATCAGCCCCAGCATTTT.

CDR3 region: CASSLGPGAASGNTIYF. CDR3 nucleotide sequence: TGTGCCAGCAGCTTAGGGCCAGGGGCGGCTTCTGGAAACACCATATATTTT. The chain links TRBV7-6 to TRBJ1-3, with a possible D match to TRBD1 (6 bases). Germline V lookup: CDR1 SGHVS, CDR2 FNYEAQ. V was trimmed by 1 base and J by 1 base, leaving 14 bases between them. The CDR3 loop spans 17 amino acids.

This clone came up once. The germline gene is not matched at one end of the junction; a read error may be the cause. This rearrangement joins TRBV7-9 to TRBJ2-5; D may be TRBD1 (5 bases). CDR3 length: 15 amino acids. CDR1 is SEHNR, CDR2 FQNEAQ, per germline (reference sequence). The CDR3 nucleotides read TGTTCCAGCAGCTTAGTCTCCAGGGATGGGGAGACCCAGTACTTC. Its protein is CSSSLVSRDGETQYF.

This chain joins TRBV29-1 and TRBJ2-2; tentatively, D is TRBD2 (6 bases). Germline V gives CDR1 SQVTM, CDR2 ANQGSEA. Trimming stripped 4 bases from V and 5 bases from J, with 8 bases between. There are 12 residues in the CDR3. For the CDR3, the DNA is TGCAGCGTTGTTGGGGGGACCGGGGAGCTGTTTTTT. This gives the protein CSVVGGTGELFF.

The genes are TRBV6-5 and TRBJ1-1; no firm D call. From germline, CDR1 is MNHEY and CDR2 SVGAGI. The CDR3 extends over 14 amino acids. Trimming left V 4 bases short and J 1 base short, with 10 bases between. The CDR3 is CASSCRLANTEAFF. The DNA for the CDR3 is TGTGCCAGCAGTTGCCGTTTGGCGAACACTGAAGCTTTCTTT.

This chain joins TRBV5-1 and TRBJ1-2; tentative D call: TRBD1 (6 bases). Trimming took off 0 bases at V and 1 base at J, with 7 bases between the two ends. CDR3 size: 14 residues. Germline V gene lookup returns CDR1 SGHRS and CDR2 YFSETQ. The CDR3 region has the DNA TGCGCCAGCAGCTTGGGGACAGATAACTATGGCTACACCTTC. Its protein product is CASSLGTDNYGYTF.

The chain has TRBV5-4 and TRBJ2-1; TRBD2 agrees at 9 bases. After removal of 0 bases from V and 10 bases from J, the junction contained 11 bases not matched to a gene. The CDR3 is 16 amino acids. Germline CDR1 reads SGHNT; CDR2 reads YYREEE (reference sequence). CDR3 sequence: CASSLGLAGISGEQFF. The CDR3 DNA reads TGTGCCAGCAGCTTGGGCCTAGCGGGAATCTCGGGCGAGCAGTTCTTC.

This clone has at least ten counts. The rearrangement uses TRBV5-6 and TRBJ1-1; no clear D gene. The CDR3 totals 13 residues. Germline CDR1 reads SGHDT; CDR2 reads YYEEEE. The germline V and J ends were trimmed by 0 bases and 3 bases, with 6 bases remaining between them. The CDR3 region is CASSLGAYTEAFF. The CDR3 DNA reads as TGTGCCAGCAGCTTGGGAGCCTACACTGAAGCTTTCTTT.

About this clone: Relative to the germline gene, one junction end is altered; a read error may explain this. This rearrangement joins TRBV7-9 to TRBJ2-3, with TRBD2 matching over 13 bases. From germline, CDR1 is SEHNR and CDR2 FQNEAQ (reference sequence). The CDR3 extends over 18 amino acids. The CDR3 protein is CSSSLTSGRADQADTQYF. The CDR3 coding sequence is TGTTCCAGCAGCCTCACTAGCGGGAGGGCCGATCAGGCAGATACGCAGTATTTT.